Listed below are T cell receptor beta chains from one sample, sequenced in a study of T cells in tuberculosis. TCRdb's table, derived via immunoSEQ multiplex PCR, lists solely in-frame clones and lacks some. In the table there are fewer than 30,000 clones, approximately 93% of which are singletons. The specimen sequenced was PBMCs. These receptors all come from a donor aged 10-29 years with latent tuberculosis or without tuberculosis infection. Both conserved end residues are trimmed from each CDR3.

V gene	J gene	CDR3 protein
TRBV5-4	TRBJ2-5	ASSLGASGRETQY
TRBV7-6	TRBJ2-7	ASSLEVGDSEQY
TRBV19	TRBJ1-2	ASRILQGGYGYT
TRBV6-1	TRBJ1-1	ASSEHGGGVNTEAF
TRBV7-9	TRBJ1-1	ASSSDRLEAF
TRBV27	TRBJ2-2	ASSPTSGRFLGGSGELF
TRBV10-3	TRBJ2-5	AISPGQGRETQY
TRBV15	TRBJ2-7	ATSRARGAGSSYEQY
TRBV4-3	TRBJ2-7	ASSQERERDEQY
TRBV28	TRBJ1-5	ASRPAGTGGGQPQH
TRBV2	TRBJ1-4	ASRQDEKLF
TRBV2	TRBJ2-1	ASTGRDIYNEQF
TRBV2	TRBJ1-2	ASRNWGDNGYT
TRBV9	TRBJ2-3	ASSVSGRHTDTQY
TRBV6-4	TRBJ2-5	ASSVLGLAGETQY
TRBV4-1	TRBJ1-6	ASSQDGVQGNSPLH
TRBV6-1	TRBJ2-5	ASSLETGGQETQY
TRBV19	TRBJ1-4	ASSRVATNEKLF
TRBV19	TRBJ2-7	ASSPWEGGSIGNYEQY
TRBV2	TRBJ1-1	ASSPGQIMNTEAF
TRBV2	TRBJ2-3	ASTYTDTQY
TRBV11-2	TRBJ2-7	ASSAADSYEQY
TRBV5-1	TRBJ2-5	ASSFPDSGGYQETQY
TRBV5-6	TRBJ2-3	ASSLGGRRDTQY
TRBV10-3	TRBJ2-1	AIRTSNSYNEQF
TRBV4-2	TRBJ2-2	ASSQDLFLWGEQTGELF
TRBV19	TRBJ1-3	ASQRAVARGNTIY
TRBV5-1	TRBJ2-1	ASSTTGTAYNEQF
TRBV7-9	TRBJ2-5	ASSLGDRPGPQETQY
TRBV5-1	TRBJ2-7	ASSLLVRGSYEQY
TRBV5-1	TRBJ1-2	ASSSEILYGYT
TRBV14	TRBJ1-4	ASSQVGGATNEKLF
TRBV9	TRBJ2-7	ASSVAGQGYEQY
TRBV18	TRBJ2-1	ASSPQASYNEQF
TRBV5-1	TRBJ1-4	ASSLVRQGKNEKLF
TRBV10-1	TRBJ2-2	ATNGGKGVSGELF
TRBV5-1	TRBJ2-1	ASSLISSGQGYNEQF
TRBV5-3	TRBJ2-5	ARSPGTQKIFQETQY
TRBV29-1	TRBJ2-1	SVESRRNNEQF
TRBV29-1	TRBJ1-2	SVEVFGVPGDYGYT
TRBV7-2	TRBJ2-7	ASSPEGSPGAGGEQY
TRBV7-9	TRBJ1-1	ASDLMAMNTEAF
TRBV4-3	TRBJ2-7	ASSRGLANYEQY
TRBV7-2	TRBJ2-1	ASSLGAGGPFEQF
TRBV7-9	TRBJ2-2	ASLGSLTGELF
TRBV27	TRBJ2-1	ASSLSLGGAAYNEQF
TRBV5-1	TRBJ2-1	ASSTGGGRVYNEQF
TRBV7-2	TRBJ2-1	ASAGGSYYNEQF
TRBV6-5	TRBJ2-1	ATMRESHPNEQF
TRBV2	TRBJ2-7	ASGRRQGAYEQY
TRBV7-9	TRBJ2-1	ASSFVLSEGEQF
TRBV29-1	TRBJ2-3	SVVPTSGTSQY